The rows below give T cell receptor beta chains drawn from one sample of a study of early T cells in non-severe SARS-CoV-2 infection. TCRdb reprocessed the 5' RACE reads via MiXCR and lists one record per CDR3 protein. The data contain 80,000 or so distinct CDR3 sequences, over 12% of them seen just once; the ten biggest clones take up around 3.3%. Sequenced material: whole blood. These receptors all stem from an adult who was a healthcare worker with PCR-confirmed SARS-CoV-2 infection or an uninfected control (not recorded which). Each CDR3 is given with its conserved first and last residue. The order of the fields is J gene, clone size, D gene, V gene, CDR3 protein, CDR3 DNA. D genes are given only for firm matches. A row's size may be missing; if present it is once, few, many or a size class.

TRBJ2-1	-	-	TRBV20-1	CSASPNPRAPHGNEQFF	TGCAGTGCTAGCCCCAACCCACGGGCGCCCCACGGGAATGAGCAGTTCTTC
TRBJ1-1	-	-	TRBV6-5	CASSLRGINTEAFF	TGTGCCAGCAGTCTCCGTGGTATAAACACTGAAGCTTTCTTT
TRBJ1-1	few	-	TRBV29-1	CSVDPPARENTEAFF	TGCAGCGTCGACCCCCCGGCCCGGGAGAACACTGAAGCTTTCTTT
TRBJ1-4	many	-	TRBV12-3/TRBV12-4	CASRKRDNEKLFF	TGTGCCAGCAGAAAAAGGGATAATGAAAAACTGTTTTTT
TRBJ1-3	-	-	TRBV25-1	CASSDPGQSGNTIYF	TGTGCCAGCAGTGACCCTGGACAGTCTGGAAACACCATATATTTT
TRBJ2-1	few	-	TRBV21-1	CASSKVDNEQFF	TGTGCCAGCAGCAAAGTCGACAATGAGCAGTTCTTC
TRBJ1-1	many	-	TRBV11-2	CASRHIRGRRNTEAFF	TGTGCCAGCAGACACATCCGAGGCAGGAGGAACACTGAAGCTTTCTTT
TRBJ2-3	-	-	TRBV10-3	CAIGQVEEGADTQYF	TGTGCCATCGGGCAGGTGGAAGAAGGGGCAGATACGCAGTATTTT
TRBJ2-3	-	TRBD2	TRBV7-9	CASSPHPGGSTDTQYF	TGTGCCAGCAGCCCGCATCCGGGAGGGAGCACAGATACGCAGTATTTT
TRBJ1-1	many	TRBD1	TRBV29-1	CSVVAGGTEAFF	TGCAGCGTTGTCGCAGGGGGAACTGAAGCTTTCTTT
TRBJ2-3	-	-	TRBV12-3/TRBV12-4	CASRQGSGDTQYF	TGTGCCAGCAGGCAGGGGAGCGGAGATACGCAGTATTTT
TRBJ1-4	few	-	TRBV6-4	CASSDSSQGGEKLFF	TGTGCCAGCAGTGACTCTTCACAGGGAGGTGAAAAACTGTTTTTT
TRBJ1-1	-	-	TRBV7-9	CASSLYPESWTEAFF	TGTGCCAGCAGCTTATATCCGGAGTCGTGGACTGAAGCTTTCTTT
TRBJ2-2	many	TRBD2	TRBV11-2	CASRLAGGQAGELFF	TGTGCCAGCCGGCTAGCGGGAGGGCAAGCCGGGGAGCTGTTTTTT
TRBJ1-2	many	-	TRBV6-5	CASSYSTASANYGYTF	TGTGCCAGCAGTTACTCCACAGCCTCAGCTAACTATGGCTACACCTTC
TRBJ2-3	-	TRBD2	TRBV4-1	CASSPWWVSGVTIRGTQYF	TGCGCCAGCAGCCCCTGGTGGGTTAGCGGGGTAACTATCAGGGGCACGCAGTATTTT
TRBJ2-5	few	-	TRBV5-6	CASTLGETQYF	TGTGCCAGCACTCTCGGAGAGACCCAGTACTTC
TRBJ2-4	many	-	TRBV7-2	CASSLGRRGNIQYF	TGTGCCAGCAGCTTAGGCCGCAGAGGAAACATTCAGTACTTC
TRBJ2-7	many	-	TRBV4-2	CASSQSASSGWGYEQYF	TGTGCCAGCAGCCAGAGCGCCTCGAGCGGGTGGGGCTACGAGCAGTACTTC
TRBJ2-7	few	TRBD2	TRBV29-1	CSAPWGGEQYF	TGCAGCGCCCCCTGGGGGGGCGAGCAGTACTTC
TRBJ1-1	-	-	TRBV7-6	CASSLDSSFRTEAFF	TGTGCCAGCAGCTTAGACAGCTCCTTTCGCACTGAAGCTTTCTTT
TRBJ1-3	-	-	TRBV6-1	CASVSGTDGNTIYF	TGTGCCAGCGTTTCCGGGACGGATGGAAACACCATATATTTT
TRBJ1-6	many	-	TRBV5-4	CASSLDSGNSPLHF	TGTGCCAGCAGCTTGGACAGCGGGAATTCACCCCTCCACTTT
TRBJ2-6	few	-	TRBV7-9	CASRSLRSGANVLTF	TGTGCCAGCAGATCTTTACGCTCTGGGGCCAACGTCCTGACTTTC
TRBJ2-5	-	-	TRBV9	CASSRSQGAIETQYF	TGTGCCAGCAGCCGATCACAGGGCGCGATAGAGACCCAGTACTTC
TRBJ2-7	many	-	TRBV27	CASSGGTYEQYF	TGTGCCAGCAGTGGGGGGACTTACGAGCAGTACTTC
TRBJ2-7	-	TRBD2	TRBV7-2	CASSSTGTSGVYEQYF	TGTGCCAGCAGCTCCACGGGGACTAGCGGGGTCTACGAGCAGTACTTC
TRBJ2-1	many	TRBD2	TRBV10-3	CAISEGLAGGREQFF	TGTGCCATCAGTGAGGGGCTAGCGGGAGGAAGAGAGCAGTTCTTC
TRBJ2-7	few	TRBD2	TRBV5-1	CASSFGTSGRALSYEQYF	TGCGCCAGCAGCTTCGGGACTAGCGGGAGGGCCCTCTCCTACGAGCAGTACTTC
TRBJ2-5	-	-	TRBV19	CASSPFFGETQYF	TGTGCCAGTAGTCCCTTTTTCGGGGAGACCCAGTACTTC
TRBJ1-1	many	TRBD1	TRBV29-1	CSVARGREAFF	TGCAGCGTCGCCAGGGGGCGCGAAGCTTTCTTT
TRBJ2-7	few	TRBD2	TRBV5-1	CASSLATSGGEQYF	TGCGCCAGCAGCTTGGCAACTAGCGGGGGCGAGCAGTACTTC
TRBJ2-1	-	-	TRBV13	CASSLVGRNEQFF	TGTGCCAGCAGCTTAGTCGGGCGCAATGAGCAGTTCTTC
TRBJ2-6	few	TRBD1	TRBV24-1	CATSETGVPPGANVLTF	TGTGCCACCAGTGAAACAGGGGTCCCTCCTGGGGCCAACGTCCTGACTTTC
TRBJ1-5	many	-	TRBV9	CASSVQLMGPLGRQPQHF	TGTGCCAGCAGCGTCCAATTGATGGGGCCTCTGGGGAGGCAGCCCCAGCATTTT
TRBJ1-1	many	-	TRBV10-3	CAISELNTEAFF	TGTGCCATCAGTGAGTTGAACACTGAAGCTTTCTTT
TRBJ1-3	-	-	TRBV12-3/TRBV12-4	CASSLAWNSGNTIYF	TGTGCCAGCAGTTTAGCCTGGAACTCTGGAAACACCATATATTTT
TRBJ1-1	-	-	TRBV18	CASSPSRQAVRAFF	TGTGCCAGCTCACCTTCGCGCCAGGCGGTTAGGGCTTTCTTT
TRBJ2-2	few	-	TRBV24-1	CATSEGGDPTGELFF	TGTGCCACCAGTGAAGGAGGGGATCCCACCGGGGAGCTGTTTTTT
TRBJ2-3	-	-	TRBV7-9	CASSLVISSRGDTQYF	TGTGCCAGCAGCTTAGTTATCTCCTCACGCGGGGATACGCAGTATTTT
TRBJ1-5	-	-	TRBV12-5	CASAPVGGYQPQHF	TGTGCTAGTGCCCCGGTGGGGGGATATCAGCCCCAGCATTTT
TRBJ2-7	few	-	TRBV7-9	CASSHIWGDEQYF	TGTGCCAGCAGCCACATTTGGGGGGACGAGCAGTACTTC
TRBJ2-7	few	TRBD2	TRBV7-6	CASSPGARGGVYEQYF	TGTGCCAGCAGCCCAGGGGCGCGGGGGGGAGTCTACGAGCAGTACTTC
TRBJ2-1	few	TRBD2	TRBV27	CASSTQGTSGGFSSYNEQFF	TGTGCCAGCAGTACCCAAGGGACTAGCGGGGGGTTCAGCTCCTACAATGAGCAGTTCTTC
TRBJ2-4	-	-	TRBV11-2	CASSPEGYIQYF	TGTGCCAGCAGCCCTGAGGGGTACATTCAGTACTTC
TRBJ1-1	few	-	TRBV7-3	CASSLVHQNTEAFF	TGTGCCAGCAGCTTAGTCCACCAGAACACTGAAGCTTTCTTT
TRBJ2-5	many	-	TRBV13	CASSPDPGPQETQYF	TGTGCCAGCAGCCCAGACCCGGGCCCGCAAGAGACCCAGTACTTC
TRBJ2-2	-	TRBD1	TRBV6-1	CASSEFRGRKTNTGELFF	TGTGCCAGCAGTGAATTCAGGGGGCGGAAAACGAACACCGGGGAGCTGTTTTTT
TRBJ2-4	-	TRBD2	TRBV7-2	CASSWDGGAKNIQYF	TGTGCCAGCAGCTGGGACGGGGGGGCCAAAAACATTCAGTACTTC
TRBJ2-5	many	-	TRBV6-5	CASKKGETQYF	TGTGCCAGCAAAAAGGGAGAGACCCAGTACTTC
TRBJ1-5	few	-	TRBV18	CASSPRAMGNQPQHF	TGTGCCAGCTCACCGCGGGCGATGGGAAATCAGCCCCAGCATTTT